This T cell receptor (beta chain) was identified during a study of T cells in Graves' hyperthyroidism and ophthalmopathy. Findings of the study overall: Separating ophthalmopathy from stable hyperthyroidism was achieved by a 13 V-J model. Also found in blood were most expanded thyroid clonotypes above 0.001.

V was shortened by 7 bases and J by 9 bases, with 16 bases between the two germline ends. Germline CDR1 MDHEN, CDR2 SYDVKM. The CDR3 contains 13 residues. This clonotype was observed many times. The target antigen is unknown. Stable Graves' hyperthyroidism denoted no ophthalmopathy progression over 18 months. RNA transcripts provided the source from which TCR beta CDR3 regions were amplified. First-round RT-PCR of the TCR CDR3 relied on the HTBI primer set. A single record per CDR3 protein comes from TCRdb applying MiXCR to the multiplex PCR reads. The data show approximately 210,000 distinct CDR3 sequences, roughly 17% seen once.

The sequence came from a man over 45 with Graves' hyperthyroidism. Sequences were obtained from blood. This chain connects TRBV28 to TRBJ2-1, with D possibly matching TRBD2 (5 bases). The CDR3: CASKAGPRGEQFF. As DNA, the CDR3 is TGTGCCAGCAAGGCGGGCCCTAGAGGTGAGCAGTTCTTC.